Listed below are T cell receptor beta chains from one sample, sequenced in a study of blood T cell repertoires in COVID-19. Here immunoSEQ multiplex PCR was the method, and the copy in TCRdb shows in-frame clones only, minus some. The sample has 90,000 to 120,000 clones; more than 70% are singletons. The sample was peripheral blood. These TCRs come from a man aged 50 to 60 with active or convalescent COVID-19. Each CDR3 is given with its conserved first and last residue. A D gene is named only where the DNA matches it firmly. Expanded clones are given a class, and other clones once, few, many or no size at all.

cdr3_nt,cdr3_aa,clone_size,j_call,d_call,v_call
TGTGCCAGCAGCTTTTTCCGGGGGACCAACACCGGGGAGCTGTTTTTT,CASSFFRGTNTGELFF,NA,TRBJ2-2,NA,TRBV5-6
TGTGCCAGTACCTTCGAGAGCAATCAGCCCCAGCATTTT,CASTFESNQPQHF,few,TRBJ1-5,NA,TRBV19
TGTGCCATCAGTGAGGACTATAAAGAGACCCAGTACTTC,CAISEDYKETQYF,NA,TRBJ2-5,NA,TRBV10-3
TGTGCCGCATCCTCTTTAGGGGCCCACTATGGCTACACCTTC,CAASSLGAHYGYTF,NA,TRBJ1-2,NA,TRBV25-1
TGTGCCAGCAGCCATTACAGGGTCCAGAACACTGAAGCTTTCTTT,CASSHYRVQNTEAFF,NA,TRBJ1-1,NA,TRBV7-2
TGTGCCAGTAGTAGTGGCAGGGTTGGCGATCAGCCCCAGCATTTT,CASSSGRVGDQPQHF,NA,TRBJ1-5,NA,TRBV19
TGCGCCAGCAGCCTCGCCCAGGGAAAGGACACTGAAGCTTTCTTT,CASSLAQGKDTEAFF,once,TRBJ1-1,NA,TRBV4-1
TGTGCCACCAGCAGAGCTAGGGGGCGGGATTTGAACACTGAAGCTTTCTTT,CATSRARGRDLNTEAFF,NA,TRBJ1-1,TRBD1,TRBV15
TGTGCCAGCAGCTTAGCTCGGGGGGCGGCTGGAAACACCATATATTTT,CASSLARGAAGNTIYF,NA,TRBJ1-3,NA,TRBV7-2
TGTGCCAGCAGTGACAGGGAGAACACTGAAGCTTTCTTT,CASSDRENTEAFF,NA,TRBJ1-1,NA,TRBV6-1
TGCGCCAGCAGCCAAGATCTGGGGGCGCACGAGCAGTACTTC,CASSQDLGAHEQYF,once,TRBJ2-7,NA,TRBV4-3
TGTGCCAGCAGCCCCCGCCCGGTGAACACTGAAGCTTTCTTT,CASSPRPVNTEAFF,NA,TRBJ1-1,NA,TRBV7-2
TGTGCCACCGAGATGGACGGGGATAACCAGCCCCAGCATTTT,CATEMDGDNQPQHF,NA,TRBJ1-5,NA,TRBV2
TGTGCCATCAGACTTGGACAGAGACAAAATGAAAAACTGTTTTTT,CAIRLGQRQNEKLFF,once,TRBJ1-4,NA,TRBV10-3
TGTGCCAGCAGTTTGTGGGACATAAAGTATAATTCACCCCTCCACTTT,CASSLWDIKYNSPLHF,NA,TRBJ1-6,NA,TRBV27
TGTGCCAGCAGCTACGACAGGGCCAATGAGCAGTTCTTC,CASSYDRANEQFF,few,TRBJ2-1,TRBD1,TRBV7-2
TGTGCCAGCAGCCCGGGCTACGAGCAGTACTTC,CASSPGYEQYF,NA,TRBJ2-7,NA,TRBV7-9
TGTGCCAGCTCACTAGGGGGCCCACCCTACAATGAGCAGTTCTTC,CASSLGGPPYNEQFF,NA,TRBJ2-1,TRBD1,TRBV18
TGTGCCACCAGCAGAGCCGGGATACTAAGCAATCAGCCCCAGCATTTT,CATSRAGILSNQPQHF,once,TRBJ1-5,NA,TRBV15
TGCAGTGAGCTAGCTAACTATGGCTACACCTTC,CSELANYGYTF,few,TRBJ1-2,NA,TRBV20-1
TGTGCCAGCAGCCCCCTGGGCAGGGGGCGCGACGAGCAGTACTTC,CASSPLGRGRDEQYF,NA,TRBJ2-7,TRBD1,TRBV9
TGTGCCAGCAGGGGTCAGGGTAACTATGGCTACACCTTC,CASRGQGNYGYTF,NA,TRBJ1-2,NA,TRBV6-5
TGTGCCAGCAGTTTAAAGGGACAGTACAATGAGCAGTTCTTC,CASSLKGQYNEQFF,NA,TRBJ2-1,TRBD1,TRBV27
TGTGCCAGCAGCCAAGGGACAGGCGATAATTCACCCCTCCACTTT,CASSQGTGDNSPLHF,NA,TRBJ1-6,TRBD1,TRBV7-9
TGTGCCAGCAGCCCCCCACAAAGCGGCCACTGGGGAGAGACCCAGTACTTC,CASSPPQSGHWGETQYF,NA,TRBJ2-5,NA,TRBV7-9
TGTGCCAGCAGCTATGACTTACTAGCCAAAAACATTCAGTACTTC,CASSYDLLAKNIQYF,NA,TRBJ2-4,NA,TRBV7-9
TGTGCCAGCAGTTACGAGGGACACAATAATCAGCCCCAGCATTTT,CASSYEGHNNQPQHF,few,TRBJ1-5,NA,TRBV6-6
TGTGCCAGCAGCCCCGTCACGAGGCCTTATAACTATGGCTACACCTTC,CASSPVTRPYNYGYTF,once,TRBJ1-2,NA,TRBV11-2
TGTGCCAGCAGCTTATCGGATGAAAAACTGTTTTTT,CASSLSDEKLFF,few,TRBJ1-4,NA,TRBV7-9
TGTGCCAGCAGCCCCTTAGCGGGAGGCTACAATGAGCAGTTCTTC,CASSPLAGGYNEQFF,NA,TRBJ2-1,TRBD2,TRBV7-2
TGCGCCAGCAGCCTCGGGAGGGCGAAGGGCAATCAGCCCCAGCATTTT,CASSLGRAKGNQPQHF,NA,TRBJ1-5,NA,TRBV4-1
TGTGCCAGCAGTTTCCCGGGACAGGGAAGCGGCTACACCTTC,CASSFPGQGSGYTF,NA,TRBJ1-2,TRBD1,TRBV6-1
TGTGCCAGTAGTATTCGAACGGACCAAGAGACCCAGTACTTC,CASSIRTDQETQYF,NA,TRBJ2-5,NA,TRBV19
TGTGCCAGCAGTCTGAACAGTGTGCTCGAAGCTTTCTTT,CASSLNSVLEAFF,NA,TRBJ1-1,NA,TRBV25-1
TGCGCCAGCTCTGGCCTAGTCTCCTACGAGCAGTACTTC,CASSGLVSYEQYF,NA,TRBJ2-7,NA,TRBV5-1
TGTGCCAGCAGTTTTTTCTACAGGGACAATGGCTACACCTTC,CASSFFYRDNGYTF,NA,TRBJ1-2,NA,TRBV28
TGTGCCAGCAGTCCCCGGTGGAGGGGCCAAGAGACCCAGTACTTC,CASSPRWRGQETQYF,NA,TRBJ2-5,NA,TRBV6-5
TGTGCCAGTAGTATAGGACCGGACCAGGGTCAGCCCCAGCATTTT,CASSIGPDQGQPQHF,once,TRBJ1-5,NA,TRBV19
TGTGCCAGCAGCGTAGGGGGGACTAGCGAGGAGACCCAGTACTTC,CASSVGGTSEETQYF,NA,TRBJ2-5,TRBD2,TRBV9
TGTGCCAGCAGCTCTGGACTCCTCAACTATGGCTACACCTTC,CASSSGLLNYGYTF,NA,TRBJ1-2,NA,TRBV28
TGTGCCACCAGCAGAGGTCAGGGGATCCGCGAGCAGTACTTC,CATSRGQGIREQYF,NA,TRBJ2-7,NA,TRBV15
TGTGCCAGCAAAAGGGGGGGTGGCACTGAAGCTTTCTTT,CASKRGGGTEAFF,once,TRBJ1-1,NA,TRBV2
TGCAGCGCCAAGACTAGCCCCGACGGTTACAATGAGCAGTTCTTC,CSAKTSPDGYNEQFF,once,TRBJ2-1,TRBD2,TRBV29-1
TGTGCCAGCAGTGTCCCCCGACAGGGGTCGTGGGATTCACCCCTCCACTTT,CASSVPRQGSWDSPLHF,NA,TRBJ1-6,TRBD1,TRBV2
TGCGCCAGCAGCCAAGGGACTACCCCGTACCAAGAGACCCAGTACTTC,CASSQGTTPYQETQYF,NA,TRBJ2-5,NA,TRBV4-3
TGTGCCATCAGTGGATACGGGACTAGCGGGAGTGAGACCCAGTACTTC,CAISGYGTSGSETQYF,NA,TRBJ2-5,TRBD2,TRBV10-3
TGCGCCAGCAGCTCGGGACTAGCAGGTGAGCAGTTCTTC,CASSSGLAGEQFF,NA,TRBJ2-1,TRBD2,TRBV5-1